Given below is one TCR beta chain in context. As yet, its antigen is unknown. The data belong to a study of cytotoxic CD8 clonotypes in ibrutinib-treated CLL. Overall study results and limits: Exceeding age-matched healthy donors, baseline clonality also tracked the counts of circulating CD8+ T cells.

CDR3 length: 15 amino acids. Germline CDR1 and CDR2: SQVTM and ANQGSEA. Trimming at V came to 5 bases and at J to 7 bases, leaving 14 bases not matched to a gene. Clones were read by immunoSEQ multiplex PCR, and TCRdb kept only the in-frame ones, dropping some. The table records tens of thousands of clones, roughly 50% of them present only once. This clonotype was obtained from a human donor with chronic lymphocytic leukemia. This chain links TRBV29-1 with TRBJ2-7; 10 bases agree with TRBD1. The source was PBMCs, collected before ibrutinib treatment. CDR3 sequence reads: CSVSHPGQGLREQYF. CDR3 DNA sequence: TGCAGCGTTTCGCATCCGGGACAGGGGTTGAGGGAGCAGTACTTC.